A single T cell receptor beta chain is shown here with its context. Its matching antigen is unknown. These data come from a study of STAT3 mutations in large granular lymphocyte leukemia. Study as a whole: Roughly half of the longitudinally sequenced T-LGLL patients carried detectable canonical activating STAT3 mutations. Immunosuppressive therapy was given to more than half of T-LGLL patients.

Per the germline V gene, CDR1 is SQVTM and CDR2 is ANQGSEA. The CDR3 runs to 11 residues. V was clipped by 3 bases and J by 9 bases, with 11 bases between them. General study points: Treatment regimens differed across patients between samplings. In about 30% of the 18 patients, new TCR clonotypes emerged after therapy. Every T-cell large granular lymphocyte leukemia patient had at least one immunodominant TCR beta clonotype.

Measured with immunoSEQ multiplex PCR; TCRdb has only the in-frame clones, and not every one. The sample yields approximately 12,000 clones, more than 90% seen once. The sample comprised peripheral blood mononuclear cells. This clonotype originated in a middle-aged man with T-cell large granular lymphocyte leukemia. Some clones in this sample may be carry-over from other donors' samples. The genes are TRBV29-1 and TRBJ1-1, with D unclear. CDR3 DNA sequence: TGCAGCGTTGACGGCCCTGACCAAGCTTTCTTT. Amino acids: CSVDGPDQAFF.